This TCR beta chain derives from a study of blood T cell repertoires in COVID-19. Study context: From T cells, B-cell-depleted T cells, or PBMCs came the material, which was cDNA or gDNA.

Here immunoSEQ multiplex PCR was the method, and the copy in TCRdb shows in-frame clones only, minus some. The sample lists approximately 130,000 clones, roughly 91% occurring once. Germline CDR1 and CDR2: MDHEN and SYDVKM. This CDR3 spans 15 amino acids. V dropped 3 bases and J dropped 0 bases, with 9 bases sitting between them. V gene TRBV28 combines with J gene TRBJ2-1; maybe TRBD1 (5 bases). The specimen was peripheral blood. The source of this sequence is a human donor in a cohort sampled during active COVID-19. This CDR3 reads CASSFTGHSYNEQFF. CDR3 DNA sequence: TGTGCCAGCAGTTTTACAGGACACTCCTACAATGAGCAGTTCTTC.